This TCR beta chain was retrieved from a study of T cell changes during pregnancy in multiple sclerosis. Generated by immunoSEQ multiplex PCR, the TCRdb table keeps only in-frame clones and is missing some. The sample comprises 40,000 to 60,000 clones, roughly 88% of which are singletons, and approximately 1.5% rests with the top ten. This clone was observed a handful of times. The sequence came from a female donor in good health, enrolled as a control in a pregnancy study. The specimen comprised peripheral blood, sampled in the first trimester of pregnancy.

The CDR3 reads CASSEASGSYNEQFF. The CDR3 region has the DNA TGTGCCAGCAGTGAAGCTAGCGGGAGTTACAATGAGCAGTTCTTC. The chain recombines TRBV6-1 with TRBJ2-1; 9 nucleotides agree with TRBD2. Trimming took 0 bases from V and 4 from J; bases not matched to a gene: 1. Germline CDR1 is MNHNS and CDR2 is SASEGT. This CDR3 spans 15 amino acids.